The next 14 T cell receptor beta chains were all read from a single sample in a study of blood T cell repertoires in COVID-19. Using immunoSEQ multiplex PCR, the repertoire was profiled, and TCRdb retains in-frame clones only, with some absent. The table shows fewer than 150,000 clones, with approximately 85% occurring only once. Input material: peripheral blood. Receptors were obtained from a woman aged 80 or over with acute or convalescent COVID-19.

The chain carries TRBV24-1 and TRBJ2-1; maybe TRBD1 (6 bases). Germline V gene lookup returns CDR1 KGHDR and CDR2 SFDVKD. The CDR3 has 11 residues. V was trimmed by 7 bases and J by 9 bases, leaving 9 bases between them. The CDR3 nucleotides read TGTGCCACCAGCATGGGGGCTGAGCAGTTCTTC. It codes for CATSMGAEQFF.

This clone was seen only once. The genes are TRBV6-2 or TRBV6-3 and TRBJ1-2; D perhaps matches TRBD1 (5 bases). V lost 2 bases and J 5 bases, leaving 15 bases between the germline ends. CDR1 is MNHEY and CDR2 is SVGEGT in the germline V gene. This CDR3 region has 15 residues. CDR3 loop: CASSYRGTGYYGYTF. In DNA, the CDR3 is TGTGCCAGCAGTTACAGGGGCACCGGCTATTATGGCTACACCTTC.

In its sample, this clone was seen once. The chain couples TRBV19 to TRBJ2-7; 11 bases are a match to TRBD2. The CDR3 runs to 16 residues. Losses at the gene ends were 9 bases for V and 0 bases for J; bases not matched to a gene: 10. Germline CDR1 is LNHDA and CDR2 is SQIVND (reference sequence). CDR3 DNA sequence: TGTGCCAGCTCCGGGTTTACTAGCGGGGGCTCCTACGAGCAGTACTTC. This encodes CASSGFTSGGSYEQYF.

The rearrangement joins TRBV28 to TRBJ1-2; 11 bases match TRBD1. V was clipped by 5 bases and J by 1 base; unmatched bases: 6. CDR3 length: 16 amino acids. Germline-derived CDR1 and CDR2 are MDHEN and SYDVKM. CDR3 nucleotides: TGTGCCAGCAGTCCCGGGACAGGGGGGCGTAACTATGGCTACACCTTC. Amino acid sequence: CASSPGTGGRNYGYTF.

The rearrangement joins TRBV6-4 to TRBJ1-1, with 7 nucleotides matching TRBD1. The length of the CDR3 is 14 residues. Germline V gives CDR1 MRHNA, CDR2 SNTAGT. V was clipped by 6 bases and J by 3 bases; unmatched bases: 7. CDR3 sequence: CASRETGRDTEAFF. CDR3 DNA: TGTGCCAGCAGGGAGACAGGGCGGGACACTGAAGCTTTCTTT.

V and J are TRBV11-2 and TRBJ1-1; 7 bases map to TRBD1. Trimming removed 4 bases from V and 3 bases from J; junction bases left unmatched: 8. Germline loops: CDR1 SGHAT, CDR2 FQNNGV. The CDR3 covers 15 residues. CDR3 coding DNA: TGTGCCAGCAGCTCCTACAGGGGACGAGACACTGAAGCTTTCTTT. It translates to CASSSYRGRDTEAFF.

The rearrangement links TRBV10-3 to TRBJ1-6; tentatively, D is TRBD1 (6 bases). CDR3 length: 15 residues. Germline V gene lookup returns CDR1 ENHRY and CDR2 SYGVKD. Deletions cut 3 bases from V and 5 bases from J, with 11 bases between. The CDR3 DNA sequence: TGTGCCATCAGTGATAGGACAGTCAATAATTCACCCCTCCACTTT. Its protein is CAISDRTVNNSPLHF.

The chain couples TRBV10-3 to TRBJ1-2; 7 bases match TRBD1. Germline lookup yields CDR1 ENHRY and CDR2 SYGVKD. V gave up 10 bases and J gave up 8 bases; unmatched junction bases: 16. The CDR3 is made up of 14 amino acids. CDR3 in amino acids: CATKRGRDSLGYTF. CDR3 sequence (DNA): TGTGCCACCAAACGGGGCAGGGACAGTCTCGGCTACACCTTC.

V is TRBV28 and J is TRBJ1-2; D call uncertain. The CDR3 is 15 amino acids. Per germline, CDR1 MDHEN and CDR2 SYDVKM. The germline V and J ends were trimmed by 1 base and 5 bases, with 14 bases remaining between them. The CDR3 region is CASSLLGGAYYGYTF. As DNA, the CDR3 is TGTGCCAGCAGTTTATTAGGCGGAGCCTATTATGGCTACACCTTC.

This clone turned up a few times. This sequence joins TRBV6-4 and TRBJ2-1; 7 bases align to TRBD2. V trimming: 4 bases; J trimming: 0 bases; junction bases outside the gene matches: 15. This CDR3 is 19 amino acids long. The germline V gene encodes CDR1 MRHNA and CDR2 SNTAGT. The CDR3 nucleotides read TGTGCCAGCAGTGCTCGGCCGGGAGGCCGGGGAAGCTCCTACAATGAGCAGTTCTTC. Its protein is CASSARPGGRGSSYNEQFF.

This clone was counted a single time. This rearrangement joins TRBV3-1 (or the pseudogene TRBV3-2) to TRBJ2-1; 10 bases are a match to TRBD2. Per the germline V gene, CDR1 is LGHDT and CDR2 is YNNKEL (reference sequence). The V gene end was trimmed by 4 bases and the J gene end by 3 bases; junction bases not matched to a gene: 6. This CDR3 has 16 residues. CDR3 DNA: TGTGCCAGCAGCCGCCTAGGGACTAGCGTCTACAATGAGCAGTTCTTC. Translated: CASSRLGTSVYNEQFF.

The chain uses TRBV11-2 and TRBJ2-7, with a tentative D call TRBD1 (6 bases). Germline V gene data show CDR1 as SGHAT and CDR2 as FQNNGV. Trimming shortened V by 6 bases and J by 0 bases, and 36 bases separated the two germline ends. This CDR3 has 22 residues. This CDR3 reads CASSISGVWLTGRAESSYEQYF. CDR3 sequence (DNA): TGTGCCAGCAGTATATCAGGGGTCTGGTTGACTGGGCGGGCGGAAAGCTCCTACGAGCAGTACTTC.

CDR3 sequence: CASSLWAAYEQYF. The CDR3 region has the DNA TGTGCCAGCAGCTTGTGGGCAGCCTACGAGCAGTACTTC. The chain is built from TRBV5-6 and TRBJ2-7; D ambiguous. V lost 1 base, J lost 2 bases, and 7 bases lay in between. Germline V gives CDR1 SGHDT, CDR2 YYEEEE. The CDR3 extends over 13 amino acids. Together with reference TRBV5-6 and TRBJ2-7, the CDR3 gives the full variable domain: DAGVTQSPTHLIKTRGQQVTLRCSPKSGHDTVSWYQQALGQGPQFIFQYYEEEERQRGNFPDRFSGHQFPNYSSELNVNALLLGDSALYLCASSLWAAYEQYFGPGTRLTVT.

The J gene is TRBJ2-1, the V gene TRBV28; TRBD2 matches 13 bases. The CDR3 covers 16 residues. With V trimmed by 5 bases and J by 6 bases, 7 bases remained unmatched. In germline, CDR1 is MDHEN, CDR2 SYDVKM. The CDR3 sequence is CASSRTSGGGGNEQFF. CDR3 coding DNA: TGTGCCAGCAGTCGGACTAGCGGGGGAGGCGGCAATGAGCAGTTCTTC.